This TCR beta chain was observed in a study of cytotoxic CD8 clonotypes in ibrutinib-treated CLL. Study outcomes and limitations: Collection times varied between progressing and sustained-remission patients.

Details on this clone: The antigen remains undetermined.

Produced via immunoSEQ multiplex PCR; TCRdb's table is partial and in-frame only. In the table there are approximately 60,000 clones, 50% to 65% of which are singletons. The specimen comprised PBMCs, sampled at disease progression, from a patient treated with ibrutinib. This TCR was recovered from a human donor with chronic lymphocytic leukemia.

In nucleotides, the CDR3 is TGTGCCAGCAGTCTACTCATGAACACTGAAGCTTTCTTT. Translation gives CASSLLMNTEAFF. This chain connects TRBV27 to TRBJ1-1; D not resolved. The germline gives CDR1 MNHEY, CDR2 SMNVEV (reference sequence). Between the trimmed V and J ends, which lost 5 bases and 0 bases, there was a span of 7 bases. The CDR3 is 13 residues long.